This TCR beta chain was documented in a study of post-analysis software for immune sequencing data. Study as a whole: Both relapsing-remitting and secondary progressive multiple sclerosis featured among the disease courses, as did progressive-relapsing multiple sclerosis.

This clonotype was detected a few times. Its antigen is currently unknown. cDNA libraries for TCR beta contained unique molecular identifiers. Each batch of roughly 1 to 10 million T cells produced some 450,000 cDNA molecules. TCRdb reanalysed the PCR reads using MiXCR and keeps one entry per CDR3 protein. This sample has more than 500,000 distinct CDR3 sequences, with 34% found just once. The study's findings and limits: Several TRBV segments, TRBV5-6, TRBV5-1 and TRBV20-1 among them, were found more frequent in patients than controls. Strong co-clustering by F measure linked samples that shared a preparation batch. Normalized Chao1 diversity was significantly reduced in patients versus controls.

Trimming removed 2 bases at V and 3 bases at J, with 20 bases between. The CDR3 runs to 17 residues. Germline CDR1 is DFQATT and CDR2 is SNEGSKA (reference sequence). The chain uses TRBV20-1 and TRBJ1-5, with unresolved D. Sequenced: blood. This TCR derives from a girl under 18 with multiple sclerosis. The CDR3 loop is CSARPNLMAGANQPQHF. The CDR3 nucleotides read TGCAGTGCTAGACCAAACCTTATGGCAGGAGCCAATCAGCCCCAGCATTTT.